In its sample, the clone carrying this T cell receptor (beta chain) was seen many times. Its antigen is still unknown. TCR libraries were built in bulk with a published protocol and specific TCR primers. A single record per CDR3 protein comes from TCRdb applying MiXCR to the PCR reads. The data show more than 550,000 distinct CDR3 sequences, around 25% seen once. This CDR3 has 16 amino acids. Germline CDR1 SEHNR, CDR2 FQNEAQ (reference sequence). The V end was cut by 5 bases, the J end by 8 bases, with 21 bases between. The sample is drawn from a study of molecular identifiers for immune sequencing clone quantification. Points from the study as a whole: Effector cells had over 99% of their molecules in clones above 20 RNA copies, while naive cells had under 1%.

The authors sorted naive CD8 T cells as CD8+CD4-CCR7+CD45RA+. Sequencing was performed on naive CD8+ T cells from blood, with Jurkat cell RNA spiked in. Described subset: FACS-sorted CD8+CD4-CCR7+CD45RA+ naive T cells. The rearrangement joins TRBV7-9 to TRBJ1-4; possible D gene TRBD1, 5 bases. This clonotype was sampled from a human donor in good health. Some libraries in this study had Jurkat cell RNA spiked in. CDR3 amino acids: CASSPRDPRIGEKLFF. Here the CDR3 DNA reads TGTGCCAGCAGCCCGAGGGACCCACGAATCGGGGAAAAACTGTTTTTT.